This record concerns one T cell receptor beta chain sequence. Its antigen is not known. This sample stems from a study of T cell responses to AZD1222 COVID-19 vaccine. Broader study findings: Reportedly, close to half of spike-specific TCRs are directed against unmutated variant regions.

With 5 bases removed from V and 7 bases from J, the gap between germline ends came to 15 bases. The CDR3 length is 13 residues. The germline CDR1 and CDR2 sequences are MGHRA and YSYEKL. The repertoire was sequenced with immunoSEQ multiplex PCR; TCRdb's copy has only in-frame clones and lacks some. The data contain over 100,000 clones, 70% to 90% of them singletons. This receptor was obtained from an adult in good health. The rearrangement joins TRBV4-1 to TRBJ2-7; no definite D call. This specimen consisted of peripheral blood, obtained on day 0 of AZD1222 vaccination. The CDR3 DNA reads TGCGCCAGCAGCTTCCGGACGGCAGGTGAGCAGTACTTC. The encoded protein is CASSFRTAGEQYF.